The next 9 T cell receptor beta chains were all read from a single sample in a study of CXCR3-negative and CXCR3-positive naive CD8 T cells. The TRB libraries of cDNA were built by UMI-labeled 5' RACE. TCRdb reworked the 5' RACE reads into one entry per CDR3 protein, no DNA. Found here are 100,000 to 150,000 distinct CDR3 sequences; the top ten clones hold less than 0.55%. The specimen sequenced was naive CXCR3- CD8+ T cells from blood. Subset noted: CD45RO-CCR7+CD27+CD95- naive CD8+ T cells lacking CXCR3 (TNR3-). The receptors come from a human donor in good health. Some clones in this sample may be carry-over from other donors' samples.

The V gene is TRBV14, the J gene TRBJ2-7; TCRdb gives TRBD2 as the D gene, but with no DNA this cannot be confirmed. CDR1 is SGHDN, CDR2 FVKESK, per germline. The length of the CDR3 is 16 residues. This CDR3 reads CASSQDQTSGIYEQYF.

The chain employs TRBV27 and TRBJ2-1. This CDR3 spans 15 amino acids. Germline CDR1 MNHEY, CDR2 SMNVEV (reference sequence). CDR3: CASSDGQSSYNEQFF.

V usage is TRBV25-1 and J usage is TRBJ2-7; checking the TCRdb D call of TRBD1 is not possible without DNA. The germline CDR1 and CDR2 sequences are MGHDK and SYGVNS. This CDR3 has 16 amino acids. The CDR3 spells CASSEWGDRGMREQYF.

The chain is built from TRBV5-1 and TRBJ2-1. The germline gives CDR1 SGHRS, CDR2 YFSETQ. CDR3 size: 17 residues. Here the CDR3 reads CASSLEESSRWYNEQFF.

The chain couples TRBV6-5 to TRBJ2-5; the D call of TRBD2 rests on TCRdb alone, since no DNA is present to check it. The germline V gene has CDR1 MNHEY and CDR2 SVGAGI. The CDR3 contains 12 residues. The CDR3 loop reads CASSPTLETQYF.

This rearrangement joins TRBV4-2 to TRBJ1-2. This CDR3 is 13 amino acids long. CDR1 and CDR2 (germline): LGHNA, YNFKEQ. CDR3 sequence: CASRTTANYGYTF.

The chain recombines TRBV29-1 with TRBJ1-2; the D gene TCRdb calls, TRBD1, cannot be checked with no DNA. This CDR3 is built from 12 residues. Germline lookup yields CDR1 SQVTM and CDR2 ANQGSEA. CDR3 in amino acids: CSVLPPNGGYTF.

This sequence joins TRBV12-3 or TRBV12-4 and TRBJ2-1; TCRdb selects TRBD1, and the lack of DNA leaves this call unchecked. The length of the CDR3 is 14 residues. The CDR3 loop is CASSFGTGTYEQFF.

The J gene is TRBJ2-1, the V gene TRBV4-2; the D call from TCRdb, TRBD2, cannot be confirmed without DNA. The CDR3 is 17 residues long. The germline CDR1 and CDR2 sequences are LGHNA and YNFKEQ. The CDR3 sequence: CASSQDVGPRFYNEQFF.